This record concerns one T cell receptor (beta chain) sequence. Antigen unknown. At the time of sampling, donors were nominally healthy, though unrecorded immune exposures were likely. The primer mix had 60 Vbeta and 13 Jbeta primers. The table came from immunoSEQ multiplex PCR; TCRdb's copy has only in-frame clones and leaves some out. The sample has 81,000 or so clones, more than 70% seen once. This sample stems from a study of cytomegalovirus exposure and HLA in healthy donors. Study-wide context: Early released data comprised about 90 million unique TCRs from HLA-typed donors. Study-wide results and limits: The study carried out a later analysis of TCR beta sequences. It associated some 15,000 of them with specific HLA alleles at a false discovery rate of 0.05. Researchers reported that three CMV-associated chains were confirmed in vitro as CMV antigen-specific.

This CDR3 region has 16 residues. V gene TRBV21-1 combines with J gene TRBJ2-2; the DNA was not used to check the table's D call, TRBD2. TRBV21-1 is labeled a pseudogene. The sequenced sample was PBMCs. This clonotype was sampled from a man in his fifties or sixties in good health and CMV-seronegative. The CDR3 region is CASSILGGLNTGELFF. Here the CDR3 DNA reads TGTGCCAGCAGCATCCTGGGGGGGTTAAACACCGGGGAGCTGTTTTTT.